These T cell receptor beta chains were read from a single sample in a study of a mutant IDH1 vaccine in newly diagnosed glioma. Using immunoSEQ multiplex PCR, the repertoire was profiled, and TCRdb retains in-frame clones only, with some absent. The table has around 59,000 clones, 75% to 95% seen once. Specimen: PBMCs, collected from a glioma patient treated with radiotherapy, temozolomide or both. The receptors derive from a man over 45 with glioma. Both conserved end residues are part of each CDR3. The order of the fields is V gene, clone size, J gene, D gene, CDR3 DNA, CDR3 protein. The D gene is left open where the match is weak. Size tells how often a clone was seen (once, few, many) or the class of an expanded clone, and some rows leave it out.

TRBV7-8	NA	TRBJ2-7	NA	TGTGCCAGCAGCTGGGGACTGAGCTACGAGCAGTACTTC	CASSWGLSYEQYF
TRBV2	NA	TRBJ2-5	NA	TGTGCCAGCAGAGAGGACCCTGGGTACCAAGAGACCCAGTACTTC	CASREDPGYQETQYF
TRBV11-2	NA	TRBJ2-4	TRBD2	TGTGCCAGCAGCTTAGTGGCGGGGGGGGGCTTTAGGTACTTC	CASSLVAGGGFRYF
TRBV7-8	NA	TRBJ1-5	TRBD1	TGTGCCAGCAGCTTGGGGACAGGGATCAATCAGCCCCAGCATTTT	CASSLGTGINQPQHF
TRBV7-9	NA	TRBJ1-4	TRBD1	TGTGCCAGCAGCCCCCAAGGGGGCGTAAGTGAAAAACTGTTTTTT	CASSPQGGVSEKLFF
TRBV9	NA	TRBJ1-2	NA	TGTGCCAGCAGCGTAGGACCCTCGGACAGTAACTATGGCTACACCTTC	CASSVGPSDSNYGYTF
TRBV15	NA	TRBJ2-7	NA	TGTGCCACCAGCAGCCGCGGGGCCAGCTCCTACGAGCAGTACTTC	CATSSRGASSYEQYF
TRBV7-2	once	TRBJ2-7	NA	TGTGCCAGCAGCTCAAACAACTACGAGCAGTACTTC	CASSSNNYEQYF
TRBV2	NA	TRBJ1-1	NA	TGTGCCAGCGGCAGACAAAAGAACACTGAAGCTTTCTTT	CASGRQKNTEAFF
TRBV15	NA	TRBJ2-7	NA	TGTGCCACCAGCAGAGATTCACCAGGATACTCCTACGAGCAGTACTTC	CATSRDSPGYSYEQYF
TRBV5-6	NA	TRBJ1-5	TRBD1	TGTGCCAGCAGCTTTTCCGGGACAGCATCCTATAGCAATCAGCCCCAGCATTTT	CASSFSGTASYSNQPQHF
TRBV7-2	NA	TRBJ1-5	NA	TGTGCCAGCAGCTCATCCAGTAGCAATCAGCCCCAGCATTTT	CASSSSSSNQPQHF
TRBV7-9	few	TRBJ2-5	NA	TGTGCCAGCAGCTTAGGAGTGGGACACCAACAAGAGACCCAGTACTTC	CASSLGVGHQQETQYF
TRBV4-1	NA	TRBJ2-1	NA	TGCGCCAGCAGCCGCTTTACTTCCGGGACTCTCTCCTACAATGAGCAGTTCTTC	CASSRFTSGTLSYNEQFF
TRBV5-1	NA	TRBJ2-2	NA	TGCGCCAGCAGCTTGAAGGCCGGGGAGCTGTTTTTT	CASSLKAGELFF
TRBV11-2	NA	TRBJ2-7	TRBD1	TGTGCCAGCAGCTTGGCGTCCGGGACAGGTATCCCCCGCGAGCAGTACTTC	CASSLASGTGIPREQYF
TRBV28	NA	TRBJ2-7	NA	TGTGCCAGCAGTTTCTTCATGGCGGGCCTCTACCAGCAGTACTTC	CASSFFMAGLYQQYF
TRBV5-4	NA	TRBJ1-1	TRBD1	TGTGCCAGCAGCTTGTCAGGGGGCTTGGGCACTGAAGCTTTCTTT	CASSLSGGLGTEAFF
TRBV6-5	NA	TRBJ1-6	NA	TGTGCCAGCAGCCCCCTTAATTCACCCCTCCACTTT	CASSPLNSPLHF
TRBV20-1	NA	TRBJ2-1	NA	TGCAGTGCGAGCGAGTACAATGAGCAGTTCTTC	CSASEYNEQFF
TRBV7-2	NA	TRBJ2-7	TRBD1	TGTGCCAGCAGCTTAGACAGGGGGAACGAGCAGTACTTC	CASSLDRGNEQYF
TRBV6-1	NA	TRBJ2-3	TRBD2	TGTGCCAGCAGTGAACTAGCGGGGGGGCCAGATACGCAGTATTTT	CASSELAGGPDTQYF
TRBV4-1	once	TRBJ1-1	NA	TGCGCCAGCAGCCGTTATGATGGAGGACAGAACACTGAAGCTTTCTTT	CASSRYDGGQNTEAFF
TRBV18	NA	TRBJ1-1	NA	TGTGCCAGCTCACGGCAAGGTATGGACACTGAAGCTTTCTTT	CASSRQGMDTEAFF
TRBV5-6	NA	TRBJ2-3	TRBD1	TGTGCCAGCAGCTTGGGAGTCCGGGACAGGGTTACAGATACGCAGTATTTT	CASSLGVRDRVTDTQYF
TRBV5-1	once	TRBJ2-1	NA	TGCGCCAGCAGTCAGGGGAACTCCTACAATGAGCAGTTCTTC	CASSQGNSYNEQFF
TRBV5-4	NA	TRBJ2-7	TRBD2	TGTGCCAGCAGTCTCATCTCGGGAGGATCCTACGAGCAGTACTTC	CASSLISGGSYEQYF
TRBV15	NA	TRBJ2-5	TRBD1	TGTGCCACCAGCAGAGAGACAGGGATGGAGACCCAGTACTTC	CATSRETGMETQYF